Shown below are 17 T cell receptor beta chains from a single sample sequenced in a study of blood T cell repertoires in COVID-19. TCRdb keeps only in-frame clones here, not all; method: immunoSEQ multiplex PCR. The sample includes around 160,000 clones, 65% to 90% of them seen just once. Sequenced input: peripheral blood. These receptors came from a man in his 60s with acute or convalescent COVID-19.

CDR3 amino acids: CASSLDPQGNTEAFF. Here the CDR3 DNA reads TGTGCCAGCAGCCTAGACCCCCAGGGGAACACTGAAGCTTTCTTT. The V call is TRBV7-8, the J call TRBJ1-1; a possible D gene is TRBD1 (5 bases). This CDR3 is built from 15 residues. The ends were cut back, 5 bases at V and 1 base at J, with 14 bases in the middle. Germline loops: CDR1 SGHVS, CDR2 FQNEAQ. Full variable domain (outside the CDR3, taken from reference TRBV7-8 and TRBJ1-1): GAGVSQSPRYKVAKRGQDVALRCDPISGHVSLFWYQQALGQGPEFLTYFQNEAQLDKSGLPSDRFFAERPEGSVSTLKIQRTQQEDSAVYLCASSLDPQGNTEAFFGQGTRLTVV.

The rearrangement links TRBV9 to TRBJ2-5, with 11 bases fitting TRBD2. The trim removed 6 bases at V and 5 bases at J, leaving 9 bases unmatched. The CDR3 has 15 amino acids. Germline CDR1 SGDLS, CDR2 YYNGEE. CDR3 sequence: CASNIAGGPGETQYF. Written as DNA, the CDR3 is TGTGCCAGCAACATAGCGGGAGGGCCTGGGGAGACCCAGTACTTC.

V usage is TRBV3-1 (or the pseudogene TRBV3-2) and J usage is TRBJ1-3; D gene uncertain. V was trimmed by 5 bases and J by 0 bases, leaving 11 bases between them. CDR1 and CDR2 from the germline V gene are LGHDT and YNNKEL (reference sequence). This CDR3 comprises 15 residues. The CDR3 nucleotides read TGTGCCAGCAGCGAGGAGTTTAGCTCTGGAAACACCATATATTTT. It is translated as CASSEEFSSGNTIYF.

This sequence joins TRBV9 and TRBJ1-6, with 11 bases identical to TRBD1. This CDR3 is 14 amino acids long. V lost 0 bases and J lost 11; bases outside the gene matches: 1. The germline V gene has CDR1 SGDLS and CDR2 YYNGEE. CDR3 in amino acids: CASSVGDRGTPLHF. CDR3 in DNA: TGTGCCAGCAGCGTAGGGGACAGGGGGACACCCCTCCACTTT.

The chain combines TRBV5-1 with TRBJ1-2; 8 bases match TRBD1. Trimming at V came to 0 bases and at J to 6 bases, leaving 13 bases not matched to a gene. The CDR3 runs to 17 residues. Germline V gene sequence: CDR1 SGHRS, CDR2 YFSETQ. CDR3 protein: CASSLVATGAPLNGYTF. DNA of the CDR3: TGCGCCAGCAGCTTGGTGGCGACAGGGGCCCCCCTTAATGGCTACACCTTC.

The V and J genes are TRBV19 and TRBJ1-5; D perhaps matches TRBD1 (6 bases). Between the trimmed V and J ends, which lost 1 base and 6 bases, there was a span of 19 bases. This CDR3 is 17 amino acids long. Germline values: CDR1 LNHDA, CDR2 SQIVND (reference sequence). The CDR3 reads CASSIAAGTRVGQPQHF. DNA of the CDR3: TGTGCCAGTAGTATAGCCGCCGGGACAAGGGTTGGTCAGCCCCAGCATTTT. The entire variable domain, with the rest obtained from reference TRBV19 and TRBJ1-5, is as follows: DGGITQSPKYLFRKEGQNVTLSCEQNLNHDAMYWYRQDPGQGLRLIYYSQIVNDFQKGDIAEGYSVSREKKESFPLTVTSAQKNPTAFYLCASSIAAGTRVGQPQHFGDGTRLSIL.

This chain joins TRBV9 and TRBJ2-1; a possible D gene is TRBD1 (6 bases). Trimming stripped 3 bases from V and 5 bases from J, with 9 bases between. This CDR3 is 13 amino acids long. Per the germline V gene, CDR1 is SGDLS and CDR2 is YYNGEE. CDR3 region: CASSATGDNEQFF. As DNA, the CDR3 is TGTGCCAGCAGCGCGACAGGAGACAATGAGCAGTTCTTC.

The chain employs TRBV30 and TRBJ1-5; tentative D call: TRBD1 (5 bases). CDR3 length equals 13 residues. Germline CDR1 reads GTSNPN; CDR2 reads SVGIG (reference sequence). V lost 3 bases and J 7 bases, leaving 13 bases between the germline ends. The CDR3 coding sequence is TGTGCCTGGAGAAAATCTCAGGGACAGCCCCAGCATTTT. Encoded protein: CAWRKSQGQPQHF.

V gene TRBV28 combines with J gene TRBJ2-1; D is ambiguous. CDR1 MDHEN and CDR2 SYDVKM come from the germline V gene. V shed 5 bases and J shed 11 bases, with 19 bases lying between them. The CDR3 spans 14 residues. CDR3 sequence: CASSRTRVLVQQFF. DNA for the CDR3: TGTGCCAGCAGTAGAACCCGGGTCCTCGTTCAGCAGTTCTTC.

The chain carries TRBV7-9 and TRBJ2-1, with TRBD2 matching 7 bases. Losses at the gene ends were 2 bases for V and 6 bases for J; bases not matched to a gene: 7. This CDR3 is built from 15 residues. CDR1 is SEHNR and CDR2 is FQNEAQ in the germline V gene (reference sequence). CDR3: CASSLLAGAPNEQFF. For the CDR3, the DNA is TGTGCCAGCAGCTTACTGGCGGGAGCTCCCAATGAGCAGTTCTTC.

This sequence joins TRBV6-5 and TRBJ2-3, with 8 bases lining up with TRBD2. There are 14 residues in the CDR3. Germline V gene lookup returns CDR1 MNHEY and CDR2 SVGAGI. Unmatched junction bases numbered 7, after V lost 3 bases and J lost 8 bases. CDR3 nucleotide sequence: TGTGCCAGCAGTTATTCTGCGGGAGGTGGTACGCAGTATTTT. Protein sequence: CASSYSAGGGTQYF.

The chain carries TRBV10-3 and TRBJ2-1; TRBD2 is a possible D gene (5 bases). CDR1 ENHRY and CDR2 SYGVKD come from the germline V gene. V was pared by 10 bases and J by 8 bases, with 18 bases between. This CDR3 is 13 amino acids long. The CDR3 bases are TGTGCCACCAGGACGGGGAGTAAGGATGAGCAGTTCTTC. It encodes CATRTGSKDEQFF.

The V call is TRBV15, the J call TRBJ1-2, with D uncertain. This CDR3 spans 13 amino acids. Germline loops: CDR1 LNHNV, CDR2 YYDKDF (reference sequence). Trimming cost V 1 base and J 7 bases, with 10 bases left between them. The CDR3 nucleotides read TGTGCCACCAGCAGAGCCGCTATCGGTGGCTACACCTTC. It encodes CATSRAAIGGYTF.

This chain uses TRBV3-1 (or the pseudogene TRBV3-2) with TRBJ2-1; D not certain. Germline V gene lookup returns CDR1 LGHDT and CDR2 YNNKEL (reference sequence). The CDR3 length is 12 residues. V gave up 4 bases and J gave up 10 bases, with 11 bases separating them. CDR3 loop: CASSPQQSEQFF. CDR3 DNA sequence: TGTGCCAGCAGCCCCCAACAGAGCGAGCAGTTCTTC.

The V and J genes are TRBV15 and TRBJ2-7; D possibly corresponds to TRBD2 (6 bases). Germline CDR1 LNHNV, CDR2 YYDKDF (reference sequence). The CDR3 is made up of 16 amino acids. V dropped 1 base and J dropped 2 bases, with 15 bases sitting between them. CDR3 nucleotides: TGTGCCACCAGCAGAGGGAGGGCTCCCAGCCCCTACGAGCAGTACTTC. This sequence encodes CATSRGRAPSPYEQYF.

The chain joins TRBV19 to TRBJ2-7, with 9 bases fitting TRBD1. CDR1 is LNHDA, CDR2 SQIVND, per germline (reference sequence). CDR3 size: 14 residues. V gave up 5 bases and J gave up 2 bases; unmatched junction bases: 4. The CDR3 DNA sequence: TGTGCCAGTAGTCCACAGGGGGCCCCCTACGAGCAGTACTTC. Translated: CASSPQGAPYEQYF.

CDR3 amino acids: CSAAAGEQFF. The CDR3, as DNA: TGCAGCGCTGCAGCGGGTGAGCAGTTCTTC. V and J are TRBV29-1 and TRBJ2-1; a possible D gene is TRBD2 (6 bases). From germline, CDR1 is SQVTM and CDR2 ANQGSEA. V dropped 7 bases and J dropped 9 bases, with 10 bases sitting between them. CDR3 length equals 10 residues.